Sequencing of this T cell receptor beta chain was carried out in a study of breast tumors, draining lymph nodes, adjacent tissues. Broader study findings: Tumors had less TCR diversity than lymph nodes, more than nontumor tissue. That most tumor T cells come from lymph nodes remained unproven. Most tumor T cells seemingly derive from lymph node, then expand in tumor.

Note on this clonotype: The antigen remains undetermined. A much larger clone differs from this one at a single base, so this may be a read error.

Using its own MiXCR run on the multiplex PCR reads, TCRdb lists one record per CDR3 protein. This sample yields roughly 130,000 distinct CDR3 sequences, of which just under 20% are seen a single time; less than 4% belongs to the top ten. Germline values: CDR1 SGHKS, CDR2 YYEKEE (reference sequence). With V trimmed by 3 bases and J by 0 bases, 6 bases remained unmatched. This CDR3 region has 16 residues. Axillary draining lymph nodes of breast cancer patients supplied the node samples. This receptor was taken from a female donor with breast cancer. Some clones in this sample may be carry-over from other donors' samples. The sample taken for sequencing was axillary lymph node tissue. This chain joins TRBV5-5 and TRBJ1-3, with TRBD1 matching 7 bases. The CDR3 coding sequence is TGTGCCAGCAGCTGGAGGACAGGCGTCTCTGGAAACACCATATATTTT. Its translation: CASSWRTGVSGNTIYF.